One sample yielded the 20 T cell receptor beta chains listed below, sequenced in a study of cytomegalovirus exposure and HLA in healthy donors. The primer mix had 60 Vbeta and 13 Jbeta primers. Measured with immunoSEQ multiplex PCR; TCRdb has only the in-frame clones, and not every one. The table records 90,000 to 100,000 clones, approximately 80% of them present only once. The source material was PBMCs. The receptors come from a female donor in good health and CMV-seronegative.

This clone was counted a single time. The chain links TRBV19 to TRBJ2-2, with D perhaps TRBD1 (6 bases). The CDR3 totals 15 residues. Germline CDR1 reads LNHDA; CDR2 reads SQIVND (reference sequence). Trimming took 8 bases from V and 1 from J, leaving 14 bases between them. The CDR3 bases are TGTGCCAGTCGACTATTGGACAGGAACACCGGGGAGCTGTTTTTT. Its protein product is CASRLLDRNTGELFF.

The chain is built from TRBV9 and TRBJ2-2; 9 positions agree with TRBD2. The CDR3 has 17 residues. Trimming at V came to 5 bases and at J to 5 bases, leaving 13 bases not matched to a gene. Germline CDR1 is SGDLS and CDR2 is YYNGEE. The CDR3 DNA sequence: TGTGCCAGCAGGGGGGGGGTAGCGGGAGATGAGACCGGGGAGCTGTTTTTT. The encoded protein is CASRGGVAGDETGELFF.

The chain is built from TRBV4-3 and TRBJ1-2, with D possibly being TRBD1 (5 bases). Per germline, CDR1 LGHNA and CDR2 YSLEER. V dropped 2 bases and J dropped 7 bases, with 20 bases sitting between them. The CDR3 is made up of 16 amino acids. In nucleotides, the CDR3 is TGCGCCAGCAGCCAATCATGGCGGGGGGGAGGGGCTGGCTACACCTTC. Its protein product is CASSQSWRGGGAGYTF.

The chain links TRBV18 to TRBJ1-4; 8 nucleotides line up with TRBD1. Germline V CDR1 and CDR2: KGHSH, LQKENI. The CDR3 consists of 16 residues. V lost 4 bases, J lost 5 bases, and 9 bases stayed unmatched. CDR3 protein: CASSQKTGALNEKLFF. The DNA of the CDR3 is TGTGCCAGCTCACAAAAGACAGGGGCGCTAAATGAAAAACTGTTTTTT.

The rearrangement joins TRBV7-2 to TRBJ2-7; TRBD1 aligns across 8 bases. CDR1 and CDR2 (germline): SGHTA, FQGNSA. The CDR3 is made up of 16 amino acids. J lost 0 bases, V lost 2 bases, and 6 bases had no gene match. The CDR3, as DNA: TGTGCCAGCAGCTTAACTCGGACAGGGAGCTCCTACGAGCAGTACTTC. Translation: CASSLTRTGSSYEQYF.

This chain uses TRBV7-2 with TRBJ2-7, with TRBD1 matching over 7 bases. Germline V CDR1 and CDR2: SGHTA, FQGNSA. V dropped 4 bases and J dropped 3; count of bases not matched to a gene: 6. This CDR3 contains 14 residues. CDR3 nucleotides: TGTGCCAGCAGCTCGCACAGGGGTGGCTACGAGCAGTACTTC. Its translation is CASSSHRGGYEQYF.

This clone was observed once. The J gene is TRBJ2-5, the V gene TRBV4-2, with TRBD2 matching over 8 bases. This CDR3 comprises 16 residues. Germline trimming cut 0 bases from V and 4 bases from J; bases unmatched to any gene: 7. Germline CDR1 is LGHNA and CDR2 is YNFKEQ. The CDR3 protein is CASSQDGSGGGETQYF. The CDR3 coding sequence is TGTGCCAGCAGCCAAGATGGATCGGGGGGGGGAGAGACCCAGTACTTC.

The chain has TRBV27 and TRBJ1-2; 7 bases map to TRBD1. V dropped 3 bases and J dropped 2; count of bases not matched to a gene: 15. The CDR3 totals 18 residues. CDR1 is MNHEY, CDR2 SMNVEV, per germline (reference sequence). The CDR3 protein is CASSLITGPGQLNYGYTF. DNA of the CDR3: TGTGCCAGCAGTTTGATTACGGGACCGGGACAGCTCAACTATGGCTACACCTTC.

This clone turned up a few times. The chain employs TRBV9 and TRBJ2-7, with D possibly being TRBD1 (6 bases). Germline CDR1 and CDR2: SGDLS and YYNGEE. This CDR3 comprises 14 residues. The germline V and J ends were trimmed by 0 bases and 5 bases, with 12 bases remaining between them. The CDR3 DNA reads TGTGCCAGCAGCGTAGGGCAGGGGTACCACGAGCAGTACTTC. Its protein product is CASSVGQGYHEQYF.

This clone was counted a single time. V gene TRBV25-1 combines with J gene TRBJ1-1; a possible D gene is TRBD1 (6 bases). The V gene lost 5 bases and the J gene lost 1 base, with 11 bases spanning the gap. From germline, CDR1 is MGHDK and CDR2 SYGVNS. The CDR3 has 14 residues. The DNA of the CDR3 is TGTGCCAGCAGTCTCGGACAGAAGAACACTGAAGCTTTCTTT. Its protein is CASSLGQKNTEAFF.

This clone was observed a handful of times. The CDR3 sequence is CASSPMGQGSYNSPLHF. CDR3 in DNA: TGTGCCAGCAGCCCGATGGGGCAGGGTTCCTATAATTCACCCCTCCACTTT. The chain couples TRBV11-2 to TRBJ1-6, with D perhaps TRBD1 (5 bases). Germline CDR1 reads SGHAT; CDR2 reads FQNNGV. Trimming shortened V by 5 bases and J by 1 base, and 15 bases separated the two germline ends. This CDR3 comprises 17 residues.

This clone was recorded only once. The chain couples TRBV28 to TRBJ2-7; 7 nucleotides agree with TRBD2. The CDR3 covers 15 residues. From germline, CDR1 is MDHEN and CDR2 SYDVKM. The V gene end was trimmed by 5 bases and the J gene end by 3 bases; junction bases not matched to a gene: 10. The CDR3 nucleotides read TGTGCCAGCAGTCCCTACTCGGGGGGAGACTACGAGCAGTACTTC. This encodes CASSPYSGGDYEQYF.

CDR3 amino acids: CASSFSRLRTDTQYF. In nucleotides, the CDR3 is TGTGCCAGCAGTTTTTCCAGGCTACGCACAGATACGCAGTATTTT. This chain links TRBV28 with TRBJ2-3; D gene ambiguous. Germline CDR1 is MDHEN and CDR2 is SYDVKM. Between the trimmed V and J ends, which lost 3 bases and 1 base, there was a span of 11 bases. The CDR3 extends over 15 amino acids.

This chain joins TRBV28 and TRBJ1-2; 8 nucleotides match TRBD1. CDR1 and CDR2 from the germline V gene are MDHEN and SYDVKM. CDR3 length equals 15 residues. The trim removed 7 bases at V and 7 bases at J, leaving 14 bases unmatched. The CDR3 spells CASTATLGQASGYTF. In DNA, the CDR3 is TGTGCCAGCACCGCAACCCTGGGACAGGCTAGTGGCTACACCTTC.

The V call is TRBV11-1, the J call TRBJ2-7, with 13 positions matching TRBD2. CDR1 SGHAT and CDR2 FQDESV come from the germline V gene (reference sequence). V gave up 4 bases and J gave up 5 bases; unmatched junction bases: 17. The CDR3 is made up of 19 amino acids. CDR3 in DNA: TGTGCCAGCAGCTACCCGACTAGCGGGAGGAGGTCCTTTGGAAACGAGCAGTACTTC. It translates to CASSYPTSGRRSFGNEQYF. The full variable domain, completed using reference TRBV11-1 and TRBJ2-7, is EAEVAQSPRYKITEKSQAVAFWCDPISGHATLYWYRQILGQGPELLVQFQDESVVDDSQLPKDRFSAERLKGVDSTLKIQPAELGDSAMYLCASSYPTSGRRSFGNEQYFGPGTRLTVT.

This chain uses TRBV5-1 with TRBJ2-7; D possibly corresponds to TRBD2 (6 bases). CDR3 length equals 19 residues. CDR1 and CDR2 (germline): SGHRS, YFSETQ. V was shortened by 4 bases and J by 4 bases, with 30 bases between the two germline ends. The CDR3 protein is CASSKSPILRASELYEQYF. CDR3 sequence (DNA): TGCGCCAGCAGCAAAAGCCCCATCCTCCGGGCTAGCGAGCTTTACGAGCAGTACTTC. Supplemented by reference TRBV5-1 and TRBJ2-7, the full variable domain reads KAGVTQTPRYLIKTRGQQVTLSCSPISGHRSVSWYQQTPGQGLQFLFEYFSETQRNKGNFPGRFSGRQFSNSRSEMNVSTLELGDSALYLCASSKSPILRASELYEQYFGPGTRLTVT.

The chain recombines TRBV19 with TRBJ1-6; 9 bases fit TRBD1. V gave up 5 bases and J gave up 4 bases; unmatched junction bases: 6. CDR1 and CDR2 (germline): LNHDA, SQIVND (reference sequence). The CDR3 runs to 16 residues. The CDR3, as DNA: TGTGCCAGTAGTCCGCCCGGACAGGGGTATAATTCACCCCTCCACTTT. Amino acids: CASSPPGQGYNSPLHF.

This chain uses TRBV9 with TRBJ2-2, with 10 positions matching TRBD2. CDR1 is SGDLS and CDR2 is YYNGEE in the germline V gene. Trimming cost V 0 bases and J 2 bases; bases outside gene matches: 7. The CDR3 extends over 18 amino acids. The DNA of the CDR3 is TGTGCCAGCAGCGTAGCTAAAGGGACTAGCGTTAACACCGGGGAGCTGTTTTTT. This encodes CASSVAKGTSVNTGELFF.

The chain combines TRBV29-1 with TRBJ2-5; D perhaps matches TRBD1 (5 bases). Germline V CDR1 and CDR2: SQVTM, ANQGSEA. The CDR3 spans 16 residues. V was shortened by 0 bases and J by 0 bases, with 14 bases between the two germline ends. CDR3 sequence: CSVEEWAGPYQETQYF. CDR3 DNA sequence: TGCAGCGTTGAAGAATGGGCAGGGCCGTACCAAGAGACCCAGTACTTC.

This clone was seen a handful of times. The J gene is TRBJ1-4, the V gene TRBV19; the D is unclear. V lost 3 bases and J 6 bases, leaving 5 bases between the germline ends. The V gene's germline CDR1 is LNHDA and CDR2 SQIVND (reference sequence). This CDR3 comprises 12 residues. CDR3 sequence: CASSMADEKLFF. Here the CDR3 DNA reads TGTGCCAGTAGTATGGCCGATGAAAAACTGTTTTTT.